The clone carrying this T cell receptor beta chain was recorded at least ten times. Its antigen is as yet unknown. This sample stems from a study of early T cells in non-severe SARS-CoV-2 infection. About the study: Bulk RNA taken from unsorted whole blood was sequenced, leaving chains unpaired.

Trimming shortened V by 3 bases and J by 6 bases, and 24 bases separated the two germline ends. The CDR3 consists of 17 residues. CDR1 is ENHRY, CDR2 SYGVKD, per germline. Findings of the study overall: CD4 and private specificities were missed by VDJdb matching, which favored anti-spike CD8 responses.

Attached unique molecular identifiers marked individual cDNA molecules. TCRdb reanalysed the 5' RACE reads using MiXCR and keeps one entry per CDR3 protein. The data contain 36,000 or so distinct CDR3 sequences, around 3.9% of them singletons. Sequencing used whole blood. This rearrangement joins TRBV10-3 to TRBJ2-7, with D perhaps matching TRBD2 (7 bases). The sequence was obtained from an adult who was a healthcare worker with PCR-confirmed SARS-CoV-2 infection or an uninfected control (not recorded which). CDR3 sequence reads: CAISDSGRTRGMVEQYF. The CDR3, as DNA: TGTGCCATCAGTGATTCCGGCCGGACTAGGGGGATGGTCGAGCAGTACTTC.